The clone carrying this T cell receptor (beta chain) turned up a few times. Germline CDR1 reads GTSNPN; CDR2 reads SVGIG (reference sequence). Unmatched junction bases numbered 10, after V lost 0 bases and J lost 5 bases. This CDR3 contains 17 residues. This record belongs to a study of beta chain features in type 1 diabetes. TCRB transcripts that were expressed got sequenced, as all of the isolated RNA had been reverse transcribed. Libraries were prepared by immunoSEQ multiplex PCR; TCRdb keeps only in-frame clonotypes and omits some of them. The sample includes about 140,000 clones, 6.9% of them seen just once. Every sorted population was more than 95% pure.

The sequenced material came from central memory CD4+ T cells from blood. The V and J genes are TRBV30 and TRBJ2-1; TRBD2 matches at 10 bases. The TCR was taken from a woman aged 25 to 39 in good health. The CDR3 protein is CAWSVWRASGSHNEQFF. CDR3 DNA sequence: TGTGCCTGGAGTGTCTGGAGGGCTAGCGGGAGTCACAATGAGCAGTTCTTC.